This T cell receptor (beta chain) was sequenced in a study of T cells in localized non-small cell lung cancer. The CDR3 covers 17 residues. V was shortened by 9 bases and J by 1 base, with 21 bases between the two germline ends. Germline V lookup: CDR1 LNHDA, CDR2 SQIVND (reference sequence). With regard to this clone: Its specificity is unknown.

Study observations and caveats: Tumor showed lower T cell clonality than uninvolved adjacent lung, where it was highest.

Profiled with immunoSEQ multiplex PCR; TCRdb holds only in-frame clones, not every one. There are 8,500 to 13,000 clones in the sample; more than 45% occur only once, and 4.2% lies in the top ten. Here the sequenced sample was lymph node tissue, taken before any cancer treatment. The TCR was taken from a woman aged 35 to 70 with stage II squamous cell lung carcinoma. The gene calls are TRBV19 and TRBJ2-2, with D possibly called TRBD1 or TRBD2 (5 bases each). The CDR3 nucleotides read TGTGCCAGCCAGATACCCCGGGGCAGTCTGAACACCGGGGAGCTGTTTTTT. Translated: CASQIPRGSLNTGELFF.